The 4 T cell receptor beta chains below come from one sample, sequenced in a study of shared clonotypes between healthy human individuals. Some clones are missing from TCRdb's copy, which holds only in-frame ones; the method was immunoSEQ multiplex PCR. The data hold about 1 million clones, with approximately 76% observed a single time. Sequencing was carried out using memory CD4+ T cells sorted from blood. The subset here: CD45RA-negative fraction. The receptors here all came from a man younger than 35 in good health.

The chain has TRBV11-2 and TRBJ1-3, with D tentatively TRBD1 (5 bases). Trimming pared 8 bases from V and 1 base from J, leaving 12 bases between. The CDR3 is 14 amino acids. Germline V CDR1 and CDR2: SGHAT, FQNNGV. CDR3 coding DNA: TGTGCCAGCCATAGGGGCGGGTCTGGAAACACCATATATTTT. Encoded protein: CASHRGGSGNTIYF.

This chain connects TRBV28 to TRBJ2-7; D unresolved. CDR3 length: 15 residues. With 3 bases removed from V and 3 bases from J, the gap between germline ends came to 15 bases. The germline gives CDR1 MDHEN, CDR2 SYDVKM. This chain's CDR3 is CASSFTTHGNYEQYF. CDR3 coding DNA: TGTGCCAGCAGTTTTACTACCCACGGAAACTACGAGCAGTACTTC.

The chain combines TRBV7-9 with TRBJ1-5, with D hard to call. The germline V gene has CDR1 SEHNR and CDR2 FQNEAQ (reference sequence). The ends were cut back, 5 bases at V and 6 bases at J, with 11 bases in the middle. The CDR3 is made up of 13 amino acids. Here the CDR3 DNA reads TGTGCCAGCAGCCCAGGTTTAAGTCAGCCCCAGCATTTT. Protein product: CASSPGLSQPQHF.

This chain links TRBV30 with TRBJ1-1, with a possible D match to TRBD1 (6 bases). Germline V gives CDR1 GTSNPN, CDR2 SVGIG (reference sequence). V shed 3 bases and J shed 1 base, with 9 bases lying between them. The CDR3 has 13 residues. DNA for the CDR3: TGTGCCTGGAGCCCGGACAGGAACACTGAAGCTTTCTTT. Its protein product is CAWSPDRNTEAFF.